This T cell receptor (beta chain) was captured by sequencing in a study of human T cells and chemical hapten exposure. In TCRdb, the RACE reads were re-called with MiXCR into one record per CDR3 protein. The table records 100,000 or so distinct CDR3 sequences, around 10% of them present only once. With 9 bases clipped from V and 4 bases from J, the junction kept 3 bases outside the gene matches. This CDR3 spans 13 amino acids. Per the germline V gene, CDR1 is KGHDR and CDR2 is SFDVKD. A word on this clonotype: Its antigen remains unknown.

Stated time point: patch test 2, 6 weeks after DPC sensitization. Sample treatment: therapeutic diphenylcyclopropenone sensitization with weekly scalp DPC. Study-level results: Controls had significantly fewer large CDR3 similarity clusters than were formed by expanded TCRs.

The J gene is TRBJ2-2, the V gene TRBV24-1; 8 bases agree with TRBD1. The receptor comes from a middle-aged man with alopecia areata. Some clones in this sample may be carry-over from other donors' samples. The source was whole blood, collected in connection with sensitization to the hapten diphenylcyclopropenone (DPC). CDR3 sequence reads: CATAGGGTGELFF. The CDR3, as DNA: TGTGCCACCGCAGGGGGCGGCACCGGGGAGCTGTTTTTT.